One sample yielded the 25 T cell receptor beta chains listed below, sequenced in a study of cytomegalovirus exposure and HLA in healthy donors (dated by TCRdb to between 2016 and 2019). The library came from the immunoSEQ multiplex PCR assay. The multiplex PCR relied on a mix of 60 forward primers for TCR Vbeta segments and 13 reverse primers for TCR Jbeta segments. This is the immuneACCESS table as TCRdb keeps it, with only in-frame sequences that have V and J called. A part of the clones is gone; compared with another copy, unresolved V genes explain less than half, and the rest is unexplained. In all, the sample holds 85,000 to 130,000 clones, and about 9.5% of those were seen once. Together, the top ten hold 5% to 6.5% of the sample. Sequenced: PBMCs. The receptors stem from a man aged 35 to 55 in good health and CMV-seropositive.

This chain connects TRBV28 to TRBJ2-7, with 11 bases lining up with TRBD2. Germline assignment: CDR1 MDHEN and CDR2 SYDVKM. J lost 2 bases, V lost 6 bases, and 6 bases had no gene match. There are 15 residues in the CDR3. CDR3 nucleotide sequence: TGTGCCAGCAGGACTCCGGGACTAGCGGCCTACGAGCAGTACTTC. Residues: CASRTPGLAAYEQYF.

This rearrangement joins TRBV7-9 to TRBJ2-1; tentative D call: TRBD2 (6 bases). The germline CDR1 and CDR2 sequences are SEHNR and FQNEAQ (reference sequence). V was clipped by 5 bases and J by 7 bases, with 21 bases between them. The CDR3 covers 16 residues. The CDR3, as DNA: TGTGCCAGCAGCGTAAAAGGGACTGGACCTGGGAATGAGCAGTTCTTC. Its translation: CASSVKGTGPGNEQFF.

This chain links TRBV7-3 with TRBJ2-1, with 9 bases matching TRBD2. V trimming: 1 base; J trimming: 4 bases; junction bases outside the gene matches: 5. The CDR3 length is 16 residues. Germline V lookup: CDR1 SGHTA, CDR2 FQGTGA. CDR3: CASSLSILAGYNEQFF. The CDR3 DNA sequence: TGTGCCAGCAGCTTAAGTATACTAGCGGGTTACAATGAGCAGTTCTTC.

This clone was seen more than once but under ten times. V usage is TRBV6-6 and J usage is TRBJ1-3, with D possibly TRBD1 on 5 matching bases. Germline V gene sequence: CDR1 MNHNY, CDR2 SVGAGI (reference sequence). V was clipped by 6 bases and J by 0 bases, with 12 bases between them. CDR3 size: 15 residues. This CDR3 is CASRVGQRSGNTIYF. In nucleotides, the CDR3 is TGTGCCAGCAGAGTCGGACAACGCTCTGGAAACACCATATATTTT.

J is TRBJ2-1 and V is TRBV11-2, with 13 bases lining up with TRBD2. V dropped 1 base and J dropped 7; count of bases not matched to a gene: 7. CDR3 length: 17 residues. Per germline, CDR1 SGHAT and CDR2 FQNNGV. Here the CDR3 reads CASSLGVLAGGINEQFF. DNA for the CDR3: TGTGCCAGCAGCTTAGGTGTACTAGCGGGAGGGATAAATGAGCAGTTCTTC.

This chain connects TRBV9 to TRBJ1-2; TRBD1 matches 9 bases. Germline V gives CDR1 SGDLS, CDR2 YYNGEE. V trimming: 4 bases; J trimming: 1 base; junction bases outside the gene matches: 5. The CDR3 contains 15 residues. The DNA of the CDR3 is TGTGCCAGCAGCCAAGGGGACAGGGTTAACTATGGCTACACCTTC. Amino acids: CASSQGDRVNYGYTF.

V gene TRBV27 combines with J gene TRBJ2-1; 12 bases are a match to TRBD2. This CDR3 region has 14 residues. Looked up from germline, CDR1 is MNHEY and CDR2 is SMNVEV (reference sequence). The J segment lost 11 bases and the V segment lost 5 bases, leaving 7 bases of the junction unmatched. The CDR3 DNA reads TGTGCCAGCAGTCTCGGACTAGCGGGATCTAAGCAGTTCTTC. Translated: CASSLGLAGSKQFF.

The chain carries TRBV14 and TRBJ2-7; D possibly corresponds to TRBD1 (5 bases). CDR1 and CDR2 from the germline V gene are SGHDN and FVKESK. There are 12 residues in the CDR3. The V end was cut by 5 bases, the J end by 7 bases, with 12 bases between. The CDR3 bases are TGTGCCAGCAGCTTCGCGCCAGGGGAGCAGTACTTC. Translating gives CASSFAPGEQYF.

This sequence joins TRBV6-1 and TRBJ2-7; 7 positions agree with TRBD1. CDR1 MNHNS and CDR2 SASEGT come from the germline V gene. The CDR3 is 14 residues long. V gave up 3 bases and J gave up 4 bases; unmatched junction bases: 6. The CDR3 sequence: CASSEDQGVYEQYF. Here the CDR3 DNA reads TGTGCCAGCAGTGAGGACCAGGGGGTGTACGAGCAGTACTTC.

This clone was observed a handful of times. This chain joins TRBV4-3 and TRBJ1-1; possible D gene TRBD1, 5 bases. CDR1 and CDR2 (germline): LGHNA, YSLEER. Trimming removed 1 base from V and 11 bases from J, with 14 bases in between. The CDR3 covers 13 residues. CDR3 in amino acids: CASSQAWGDSAFF. CDR3 nucleotides: TGCGCCAGCAGCCAAGCTTGGGGGGATTCGGCTTTCTTT.

The chain combines TRBV5-6 with TRBJ1-3, with D maybe TRBD1 (5 bases). The CDR3 is made up of 16 amino acids. Germline V gene sequence: CDR1 SGHDT, CDR2 YYEEEE. Trimming left V 0 bases short and J 2 bases short, with 12 bases between. The CDR3 DNA reads TGTGCCAGCAGCTTGGGTACAGGCGCACCTGGAAACACCATATATTTT. It translates to CASSLGTGAPGNTIYF.

Only a few counts were recorded for this clone. The chain recombines TRBV6-5 with TRBJ1-2; possibly TRBD1 for D (6 bases). CDR1 and CDR2 from the germline V gene are MNHEY and SVGAGI. V dropped 10 bases and J dropped 5 bases, with 11 bases sitting between them. CDR3 size: 11 residues. The CDR3 is CATSQGYGYTF. CDR3 bases: TGTGCCACCTCCCAGGGGTATGGCTACACCTTC.

Details on this clone: Because the CDR3's place on the DNA is in doubt, the DNA is left out and the CDR3 is given as listed by TCRdb. This chain connects TRBV28 to TRBJ1-2; the table assigns TRBD1, which was not confirmed against the DNA. CDR1 and CDR2 from the germline V gene are MDHEN and SYDVKM. The CDR3 is 14 amino acids in total, end residues counted. CDR3 region: CASSLPSVAGPSTF.

This clone was counted between two and nine times. The V and J genes are TRBV9 and TRBJ2-7, with 8 bases matching TRBD2. The CDR3 runs 15 residues. V lost 5 bases to trimming and J lost 4 bases; unmatched junction nucleotides: 11. Germline lookup yields CDR1 SGDLS and CDR2 YYNGEE. The CDR3 loop reads CASSVTGLEGYEQYF. DNA of the CDR3: TGTGCCAGCAGTGTCACGGGACTAGAGGGATACGAGCAGTACTTC.

This clone has more than one count but fewer than ten. The chain joins TRBV5-1 to TRBJ2-7, with 8 bases lining up with TRBD2. CDR1 SGHRS and CDR2 YFSETQ come from the germline V gene. V trimming: 3 bases; J trimming: 0 bases; junction bases outside the gene matches: 8. The CDR3 runs to 16 residues. The CDR3 sequence: CASSSPLAESSYEQYF. The CDR3, as DNA: TGCGCCAGCAGCTCCCCACTAGCGGAGAGCTCCTACGAGCAGTACTTC.

The CDR3 DNA reads as TGTGCCACCAGCAGAGGGACTAGCGGAGGCTACGAGCAGTACTTC. This gives the protein CATSRGTSGGYEQYF. The chain uses TRBV15 and TRBJ2-7; 10 nucleotides agree with TRBD2. Germline assignment: CDR1 LNHNV and CDR2 YYDKDF (reference sequence). The CDR3 is made up of 15 amino acids. With V trimmed by 1 base and J by 3 bases, 3 bases remained unmatched.

This clone has just a few counts. The rearrangement joins TRBV4-2 to TRBJ1-3; D is possibly TRBD1 (6 bases). With 2 bases removed from V and 0 bases from J, the gap between germline ends came to 17 bases. This CDR3 is 18 amino acids long. Germline CDR1 reads LGHNA; CDR2 reads YNFKEQ. DNA for the CDR3: TGTGCCAGCAGCCAATCCGACGGGGGGCCTTTCTCTGGAAACACCATATATTTT. Translation: CASSQSDGGPFSGNTIYF.

This clone has only a few counts. This rearrangement joins TRBV2 to TRBJ1-1; no firm D call. The germline V gene has CDR1 SNHLY and CDR2 FYNNEI. Trimming removed 7 bases at V and 5 bases at J, with 14 bases between. This CDR3 has 13 amino acids. CDR3 in amino acids: CASNQVVRTEAFF. CDR3 sequence (DNA): TGTGCCAGCAATCAGGTCGTAAGAACTGAAGCTTTCTTT.

This clone showed up just a few times. The V gene is TRBV25-1, the J gene TRBJ2-1; 7 bases agree with TRBD1. The ends lost 6 bases at V and 11 bases at J; junction bases unmatched: 4. CDR3 length equals 11 residues. Germline V gene lookup returns CDR1 MGHDK and CDR2 SYGVNS. CDR3 sequence reads: CASRTGFQQFF. In DNA, the CDR3 is TGTGCCAGCAGGACAGGGTTTCAGCAGTTCTTC.

This clone has only a few counts. V usage is TRBV29-1 and J usage is TRBJ1-2; D unclear. CDR3 size: 12 residues. The germline gives CDR1 SQVTM, CDR2 ANQGSEA. V gave up 3 bases and J gave up 5 bases, with 10 bases separating them. CDR3 sequence: CSVEGEGYGYTF. The CDR3, as DNA: TGCAGCGTTGAGGGAGAAGGTTATGGCTACACCTTC.

The chain combines TRBV27 with TRBJ2-2; tentatively, D is TRBD1 (5 bases). Trimming pared 6 bases from V and 0 bases from J, leaving 11 bases between. CDR1 MNHEY and CDR2 SMNVEV come from the germline V gene (reference sequence). This CDR3 has 15 amino acids. The CDR3 is CASSRQFANTGELFF. CDR3 nucleotide sequence: TGTGCCAGCAGCCGACAGTTCGCGAACACCGGGGAGCTGTTTTTT.

This clone was seen more than once but under ten times. The chain is built from TRBV2 and TRBJ1-1; maybe TRBD1 (5 bases). The germline CDR1 and CDR2 sequences are SNHLY and FYNNEI. This CDR3 spans 14 amino acids. V was pared by 6 bases and J by 3 bases, with 14 bases between. The CDR3 here is CASREQTVDTEAFF. In DNA form, the CDR3 reads TGTGCCAGCAGGGAACAGACAGTGGACACTGAAGCTTTCTTT.

The chain recombines TRBV27 with TRBJ2-1; D is perhaps TRBD2 (5 bases). Deletions cut 0 bases from V and 5 bases from J, with 11 bases between. The germline CDR1 and CDR2 sequences are MNHEY and SMNVEV (reference sequence). The CDR3 covers 15 residues. CDR3 nucleotide sequence: TGTGCCAGCAGTTTATCCATAGCGACCAACAATGAGCAGTTCTTC. This encodes CASSLSIATNNEQFF.

The sample holds a few counts of this clone. The rearrangement uses TRBV28 and TRBJ1-5; TRBD1 might be the D (5 bases). Germline CDR1 and CDR2: MDHEN and SYDVKM. CDR3 length: 16 residues. Trimming stripped 1 base from V and 1 base from J, with 11 bases between. The CDR3 region has the DNA TGTGCCAGCAGTTTATTTGGGGCCTCGAGCAATCAGCCCCAGCATTTT. Protein sequence: CASSLFGASSNQPQHF.

This chain's CDR3 is CASSPLQGNEQFF. CDR3 sequence (DNA): TGTGCCAGCAGTCCACTACAGGGAAATGAGCAGTTCTTC. V gene TRBV7-6 combines with J gene TRBJ2-1; the D gene is possibly TRBD1 (6 bases). Trimming shortened V by 6 bases and J by 7 bases, and 13 bases separated the two germline ends. This CDR3 comprises 13 residues. Germline CDR1 SGHVS, CDR2 FNYEAQ.